This T cell receptor (beta chain) was documented in a study of shared clonotypes between healthy human individuals. Study-wide context: Per donor, three plates held CD4 naive cells, three held CD4 memory, two held CD8 naive and one held CD8 memory.

Those who donated were healthy HIV-negative adults, with no recent acute infections or vaccinations reported. Trimming took 3 bases from V and 2 from J, leaving 8 bases between them. Per the germline V gene, CDR1 is MNHNS and CDR2 is SASEGT. The CDR3 totals 14 residues. Method: immunoSEQ multiplex PCR; TCRdb's copy keeps in-frame clones and lacks some. The sample has over a million clones, approximately 80% seen once. The sequenced sample consisted of memory CD4+ T cells from PBMCs. Subset reported: CD45RA-negative fraction. The sequence was obtained from a man aged 18 to 30 in good health. Some clones in this sample may be carry-over from other donors' samples. The chain recombines TRBV6-1 with TRBJ1-5; D not certain. CDR3 nucleotide sequence: TGTGCCAGCAGTGACGCGTGGGGCAATCAGCCCCAGCATTTT. Its protein product is CASSDAWGNQPQHF.